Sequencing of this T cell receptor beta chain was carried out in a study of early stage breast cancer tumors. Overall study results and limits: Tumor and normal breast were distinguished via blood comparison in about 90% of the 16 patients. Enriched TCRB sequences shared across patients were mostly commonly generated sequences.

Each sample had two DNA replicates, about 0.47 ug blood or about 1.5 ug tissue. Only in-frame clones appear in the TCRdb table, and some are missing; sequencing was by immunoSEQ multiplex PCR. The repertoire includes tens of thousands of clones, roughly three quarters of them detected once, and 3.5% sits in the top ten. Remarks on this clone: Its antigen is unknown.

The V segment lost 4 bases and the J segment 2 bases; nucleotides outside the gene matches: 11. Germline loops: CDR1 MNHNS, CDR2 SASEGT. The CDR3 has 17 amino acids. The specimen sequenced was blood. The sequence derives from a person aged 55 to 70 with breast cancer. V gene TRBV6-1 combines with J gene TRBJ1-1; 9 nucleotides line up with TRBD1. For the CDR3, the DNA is TGTGCCAGCAGTGCTGGGTTTGGGACAGGGATAAACACTGAAGCTTTCTTT. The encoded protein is CASSAGFGTGINTEAFF.